The source of this T cell receptor beta chain is a study of vaccination effects on CD4 cells after COVID-19. Before sequencing took place, the ViraFEST assay used viral peptide pools to expand antigen-specific CD4+ T cells. CD4+ T cells were isolated after nine to ten days of culture. The person's infection with SARS-CoV-2, confirmed by PCR, took place between March and December 2020. The CDR3 has 14 residues. Looked up from germline, CDR1 is DFQATT and CDR2 is SNEGSKA (reference sequence). The V segment lost 3 bases and the J segment 3 bases; nucleotides outside the gene matches: 5. This table comes from immunoSEQ multiplex PCR, and its TCRdb copy is limited to in-frame clones, with some not included. The repertoire holds 60,000 to 75,000 clones, with under 85% as singletons. This clone came up once. Its antigen is still unknown.

The clonotype originates from a human donor who had a prior SARS-CoV-2 infection. V usage is TRBV20-1 and J usage is TRBJ2-3; TRBD1 matches 8 bases. The specimen was CD4+ T cells from PBMCs cultured with HIV peptides, collected before COVID-19 vaccination. As to subset: HIV-1 Nef peptide pool negative control/reference culture. The chain's CDR3 is CSASRRGQTDTQYF. DNA for the CDR3: TGCAGTGCTAGTCGCAGGGGGCAAACAGATACGCAGTATTTT.